A single sample gave rise to the 32 T cell receptor beta chains below, sequenced in a study of blood T cell repertoires in COVID-19. Libraries were prepared by immunoSEQ multiplex PCR; TCRdb keeps only in-frame clonotypes and omits some of them. The sample holds roughly 99,000 clones, around 89% seen once. What was sequenced was peripheral blood. These receptors all stem from a man between 35 and 55 years old with active or convalescent COVID-19.

This clone was recorded once. The rearrangement links TRBV19 to TRBJ1-5, with TRBD1 matching 7 bases. This CDR3 comprises 14 residues. The V gene's germline CDR1 is LNHDA and CDR2 SQIVND (reference sequence). Losses at the gene ends were 6 bases for V and 7 bases for J; bases not matched to a gene: 9. The CDR3 DNA is TGTGCCAGTAGGACTACAGGGGTAAGGCAGCCCCAGCATTTT. Protein sequence: CASRTTGVRQPQHF.

This chain uses TRBV19 with TRBJ1-1; 9 bases are a match to TRBD1. CDR1 LNHDA and CDR2 SQIVND come from the germline V gene (reference sequence). Unmatched junction bases numbered 4, after V lost 4 bases and J lost 1 base. The length of the CDR3 is 15 residues. This CDR3 reads CASSTWTGANTEAFF. The CDR3 nucleotides are TGTGCCAGTAGTACCTGGACAGGGGCGAACACTGAAGCTTTCTTT.

The chain is built from TRBV6-6 and TRBJ1-4; 9 bases fit TRBD1. From germline, CDR1 is MNHNY and CDR2 SVGAGI (reference sequence). The CDR3 is 16 residues long. The trim removed 4 bases at V and 8 bases at J, leaving 11 bases unmatched. The CDR3 is CASSFRGQGRREKLFF. As DNA, the CDR3 is TGTGCCAGCAGTTTTCGCGGACAGGGGAGGCGCGAAAAACTGTTTTTT.

This sequence joins TRBV7-9 and TRBJ2-1; 12 positions match TRBD2. Germline values: CDR1 SEHNR, CDR2 FQNEAQ (reference sequence). This CDR3 has 17 residues. With 4 bases clipped from V and 7 bases from J, the junction kept 11 bases outside the gene matches. CDR3 nucleotide sequence: TGTGCCAGCAGCTCTGGACTAGCGGGACCCGAACGGAATGAGCAGTTCTTC. Its protein product is CASSSGLAGPERNEQFF.

The chain employs TRBV19 and TRBJ1-5, with unresolved D. Trimming left V 4 bases short and J 0 bases short, with 10 bases between. Germline lookup yields CDR1 LNHDA and CDR2 SQIVND (reference sequence). The CDR3 totals 15 residues. The CDR3 spells CASSRNRDSNQPQHF. The CDR3 nucleotides are TGTGCCAGTAGTAGAAACAGAGATAGCAATCAGCCCCAGCATTTT.

This clone was seen only a few times. J is TRBJ1-1 and V is TRBV4-1, with D unclear. V was trimmed by 0 bases and J by 5 bases, leaving 10 bases between them. CDR3 size: 14 residues. CDR1 and CDR2 (germline): MGHRA, YSYEKL. As DNA, the CDR3 is TGCGCCAGCAGCCAAGATGAGGGAGGGACTGAAGCTTTCTTT. It translates to CASSQDEGGTEAFF.

V usage is TRBV5-4 and J usage is TRBJ2-7; unclear D gene. The CDR3 runs to 15 residues. The germline V gene encodes CDR1 SGHNT and CDR2 YYREEE (reference sequence). Trimming removed 0 bases from V and 2 bases from J, with 12 bases in between. CDR3 region: CASSLVERLPYEQYF. The DNA of the CDR3 is TGTGCCAGCAGCTTGGTCGAGAGGCTTCCCTACGAGCAGTACTTC.

The chain uses TRBV7-2 and TRBJ1-6; D unresolved. The CDR3 sequence is 13 residues long. The V gene's germline CDR1 is SGHTA and CDR2 FQGNSA. Between the trimmed V and J ends, which lost 1 base and 11 bases, there was a span of 9 bases. CDR3 residues: CASSLGAPAPLHF. DNA for the CDR3: TGTGCCAGCAGCTTAGGGGCCCCAGCACCCCTCCACTTT.

The gene calls are TRBV12-3 or TRBV12-4 and TRBJ2-2; no definite D call. V lost 2 bases to trimming and J lost 1 base, with 2 bases between them. The CDR3 covers 13 residues. The CDR3 is CASSLRNTGELFF. In nucleotides, the CDR3 is TGTGCCAGCAGTTTACGGAACACCGGGGAGCTGTTTTTT.

The chain is built from TRBV19 and TRBJ1-6; D unresolved. The CDR3 contains 13 residues. The V end lost 9 bases, the J end lost 7 bases, and 13 bases lay between the germline ends. Germline CDR1 and CDR2: LNHDA and SQIVND (reference sequence). Written as DNA, the CDR3 is TGTGCCAGCGGTTCTAGCGGGAATTCACCCCTCCACTTT. It is translated as CASGSSGNSPLHF.

This chain joins TRBV18 and TRBJ2-7, with D perhaps TRBD1 (6 bases). The germline gives CDR1 KGHSH, CDR2 LQKENI. Trimming pared 3 bases from V and 3 bases from J, leaving 9 bases between. CDR3 size: 13 residues. CDR3 bases: TGTGCCAGCTCACCGAGCAGGGGCTACGAGCAGTACTTC. It yields the protein CASSPSRGYEQYF. The full variable domain, in which reference TRBV18 and TRBJ2-7 provide the parts outside the CDR3, is NAGVMQNPRHLVRRRGQEARLRCSPMKGHSHVYWYRQLPEEGLKFMVYLQKENIIDESGMPKERFSAEFPKEGPSILRIQQVVRGDSAAYFCASSPSRGYEQYFGPGTRLTVT.

V and J are TRBV5-4 and TRBJ1-5; D is undetermined. The CDR3 is 13 residues long. Trimming shortened V by 0 bases and J by 4 bases, and 5 bases separated the two germline ends. CDR1 is SGHNT, CDR2 YYREEE, per germline (reference sequence). Here the CDR3 reads CASSLDQNQPQHF. CDR3 in DNA: TGTGCCAGCAGCTTGGACCAGAATCAGCCCCAGCATTTT.

The chain uses TRBV27 and TRBJ2-2, with 7 bases that match TRBD1. Germline loops: CDR1 MNHEY, CDR2 SMNVEV (reference sequence). V trimming: 6 bases; J trimming: 1 base; junction bases outside the gene matches: 5. The CDR3 length is 15 residues. The CDR3 DNA sequence: TGTGCCAGCAGCCGGACAGGTGTGAACACCGGGGAGCTGTTTTTT. This encodes CASSRTGVNTGELFF.

The gene calls are TRBV4-1 and TRBJ1-3, with D possibly being TRBD1 (6 bases). This CDR3 contains 15 residues. Trimming took off 1 base at V and 2 bases at J, with 9 bases between the two ends. Germline-derived CDR1 and CDR2 are MGHRA and YSYEKL. CDR3 in amino acids: CASSQGGGPGNTIYF. The CDR3 nucleotides are TGCGCCAGCAGCCAAGGGGGGGGCCCTGGAAACACCATATATTTT.

This sequence joins TRBV7-2 and TRBJ2-2; a possible D gene is TRBD2 (5 bases). Trimming took 1 base from V and 3 from J, leaving 12 bases between them. The CDR3 extends over 16 amino acids. Per germline, CDR1 SGHTA and CDR2 FQGNSA. The CDR3 bases are TGTGCCAGCAGCTTAGTGGTGCGGGTCGACACCGGGGAGCTGTTTTTT. Translation gives CASSLVVRVDTGELFF.

The chain has TRBV4-1 and TRBJ1-1; possibly TRBD1 for D (5 bases). Germline-derived CDR1 and CDR2 are MGHRA and YSYEKL. Trimming stripped 2 bases from V and 3 bases from J, with 16 bases between. The CDR3 consists of 16 residues. CDR3 loop: CASSQPLGEQDTEAFF. DNA for the CDR3: TGCGCCAGCAGCCAACCCTTAGGGGAACAGGACACTGAAGCTTTCTTT.

In this sample, this clone turned up a few times. The chain recombines TRBV6-2 or TRBV6-3 with TRBJ2-3; D gene unclear. This CDR3 has 15 residues. Trimming left V 5 bases short and J 2 bases short, with 14 bases between. In germline, CDR1 is MNHEY, CDR2 SVGEGT. This CDR3 is CASSRSPDNTDTQYF. DNA of the CDR3: TGTGCCAGCAGTAGATCCCCAGATAACACAGATACGCAGTATTTT.

A few counts support this clone. The V and J genes are TRBV7-7 and TRBJ2-6; perhaps TRBD1 as D (6 bases). Trimming took off 5 bases at V and 2 bases at J, with 16 bases between the two ends. The V gene's germline CDR1 is SSHAT and CDR2 FNYEAQ (reference sequence). The CDR3 spans 17 residues. CDR3 bases: TGTGCCAGCAGCCCCTATACAGGGATTCCTGGGGCCAACGTCCTGACTTTC. Its protein product is CASSPYTGIPGANVLTF.

The chain couples TRBV27 to TRBJ2-7, with D tentatively TRBD2 (6 bases). The V and J ends lost 8 bases and 2 bases respectively, with 19 bases between them. CDR3 size: 15 residues. Germline assignment: CDR1 MNHEY and CDR2 SMNVEV (reference sequence). The CDR3 nucleotides read TGTGCCAGCCGCCGCTTACATAGCGGTACCTACGAGCAGTACTTC. Translation: CASRRLHSGTYEQYF.

J is TRBJ2-7 and V is TRBV12-5, with 10 bases lining up with TRBD1. The germline CDR1 and CDR2 sequences are LGHNT and FRNRAP. The CDR3 totals 14 residues. V shed 5 bases and J 6 bases; nucleotides not matched to a gene: 7. As DNA, the CDR3 is TGTGCTAGTGGTCCCGGGACAGGGGCGGGCGAGCAGTACTTC. It yields the protein CASGPGTGAGEQYF.

The chain links TRBV6-1 to TRBJ2-7; D ambiguous. The CDR3 covers 16 residues. Trimming removed 0 bases at V and 1 base at J, with 13 bases between. Per the germline V gene, CDR1 is MNHNS and CDR2 is SASEGT. The CDR3 protein is CASSEAGRSESYEQYF. The DNA for the CDR3 is TGTGCCAGCAGTGAAGCTGGTCGTTCCGAGTCCTACGAGCAGTACTTC.

This chain links TRBV9 with TRBJ2-7; 8 bases are shared with TRBD2. Germline trimming cut 5 bases from V and 1 base from J; bases unmatched to any gene: 5. Germline loops: CDR1 SGDLS, CDR2 YYNGEE. The CDR3 spans 14 residues. The CDR3 DNA follows: TGTGCCAGCAGTACTAGCGGAACATCCTACGAGCAGTACTTC. It specifies CASSTSGTSYEQYF.

The gene calls are TRBV10-2 and TRBJ1-6; D is unresolved. The germline CDR1 and CDR2 sequences are WSHSY and SAAADI. This CDR3 has 13 amino acids. The V gene lost 10 bases and the J gene lost 0 bases, with 7 bases spanning the gap. The CDR3 bases are TGCGCCACCCAGGCCTCCTATAATTCACCCCTCCACTTT. Translated: CATQASYNSPLHF.

V gene TRBV11-2 combines with J gene TRBJ1-2; D not resolved. V was shortened by 6 bases and J by 4 bases, with 9 bases between the two germline ends. Per germline, CDR1 SGHAT and CDR2 FQNNGV. The length of the CDR3 is 12 residues. This chain's CDR3 is CASSPHLYGYTF. CDR3 nucleotide sequence: TGTGCCAGCAGTCCACACCTCTATGGCTACACCTTC. The complete variable domain, with remaining parts taken from reference TRBV11-2 and TRBJ1-2, reads EAGVAQSPRYKIIEKRQSVAFWCNPISGHATLYWYQQILGQGPKLLIQFQNNGVVDDSQLPKDRFSAERLKGVDSTLKIQPAKLEDSAVYLCASSPHLYGYTFGSGTRLTVV.

This sequence joins TRBV28 and TRBJ2-2; TRBD1 might be the D (6 bases). Germline lookup yields CDR1 MDHEN and CDR2 SYDVKM. This CDR3 has 15 amino acids. V shed 3 bases and J shed 1 base, with 9 bases lying between them. CDR3 in DNA: TGTGCCAGCAGTTTGATAGGGGGGAACACCGGGGAGCTGTTTTTT. Amino acid sequence: CASSLIGGNTGELFF.

The J gene is TRBJ1-2, the V gene TRBV18; 10 nucleotides agree with TRBD1. Per the germline V gene, CDR1 is KGHSH and CDR2 is LQKENI. The CDR3 is 15 residues long. V lost 3 bases and J lost 4; bases outside the gene matches: 5. CDR3 region: CASSPGQGGIYGYTF. The CDR3 coding sequence is TGTGCCAGCTCACCTGGACAGGGGGGAATCTATGGCTACACCTTC.

The chain couples TRBV29-1 to TRBJ2-2, with a possible D match to TRBD1 (5 bases). The CDR3 has 14 amino acids. Trimming removed 1 base from V and 6 bases from J, with 12 bases in between. CDR1 SQVTM and CDR2 ANQGSEA come from the germline V gene. The CDR3 DNA is TGCAGCGTTGAAGGTTCAGGGTGGGCCGGGGAGCTGTTTTTT. It yields the protein CSVEGSGWAGELFF.

The chain is built from TRBV19 and TRBJ1-5, with D possibly matching TRBD1 (6 bases). The germline V gene encodes CDR1 LNHDA and CDR2 SQIVND (reference sequence). The V end was cut by 1 base, the J end by 8 bases, with 18 bases between. The CDR3 runs 16 residues. The CDR3 DNA reads as TGTGCCAGTAGTATAGTGGGGGCAGGGGCGAGCAAGCCCCAGCATTTT. This sequence encodes CASSIVGAGASKPQHF.

This chain uses TRBV28 with TRBJ1-2; D is uncertain. Trimming pared 1 base from V and 8 bases from J, leaving 8 bases between. Germline CDR1 is MDHEN and CDR2 is SYDVKM. This CDR3 spans 12 amino acids. This chain's CDR3 is CASSLSPGGYTF. The DNA for the CDR3 is TGTGCCAGCAGTTTATCCCCGGGGGGCTACACCTTC.

The V gene is TRBV30, the J gene TRBJ1-2; perhaps TRBD1 as D (5 bases). With 0 bases removed from V and 7 bases from J, the gap between germline ends came to 15 bases. The CDR3 runs 14 residues. Germline V gene sequence: CDR1 GTSNPN, CDR2 SVGIG (reference sequence). Written as DNA, the CDR3 is TGTGCCTGGAGTGTGGGTACCCTAAGGGGTGGCTACACCTTC. Translation gives CAWSVGTLRGGYTF.

This clone was counted a single time. V usage is TRBV4-3 and J usage is TRBJ2-7, with no clear D. From germline, CDR1 is LGHNA and CDR2 YSLEER. V lost 0 bases to trimming and J lost 0 bases, with 6 bases between them. This CDR3 region has 14 residues. The CDR3 protein is CASSQETFSYEQYF. The CDR3 bases are TGCGCCAGCAGCCAAGAAACTTTCTCCTACGAGCAGTACTTC.

V and J are TRBV7-9 and TRBJ2-2; tentative D call: TRBD2 (6 bases). Germline V gene sequence: CDR1 SEHNR, CDR2 FQNEAQ (reference sequence). Trimming took 7 bases from V and 2 from J, leaving 17 bases between them. This CDR3 region has 16 residues. The DNA for the CDR3 is TGTGCCAGCAACCCTAGCGTCTATCTCAACACCGGGGAGCTGTTTTTT. Translating gives CASNPSVYLNTGELFF.